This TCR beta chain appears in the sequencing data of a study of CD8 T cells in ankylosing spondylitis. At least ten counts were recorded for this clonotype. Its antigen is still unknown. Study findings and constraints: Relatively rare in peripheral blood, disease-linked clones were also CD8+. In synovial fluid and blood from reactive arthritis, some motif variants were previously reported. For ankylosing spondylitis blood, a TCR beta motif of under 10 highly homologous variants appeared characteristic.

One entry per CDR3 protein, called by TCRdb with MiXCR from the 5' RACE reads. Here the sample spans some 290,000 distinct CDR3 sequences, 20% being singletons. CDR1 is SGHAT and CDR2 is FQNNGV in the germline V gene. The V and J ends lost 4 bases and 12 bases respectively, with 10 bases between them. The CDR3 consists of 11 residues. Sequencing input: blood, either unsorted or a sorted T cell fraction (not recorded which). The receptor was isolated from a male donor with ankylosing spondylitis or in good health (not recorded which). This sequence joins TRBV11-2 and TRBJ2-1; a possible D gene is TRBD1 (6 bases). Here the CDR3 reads CASSSQGRQFF. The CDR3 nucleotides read TGTGCCAGCAGCTCTCAGGGGAGGCAGTTCTTC.